This T cell receptor beta chain originates from a study of OX40 agonist ivuxolimab in advanced cancers. Study summary: Partial responses were observed in three patients, of whom one had hepatocellular carcinoma and two had cutaneous melanoma.

Germline V gives CDR1 MNHNY, CDR2 SVGAGI (reference sequence). The V end lost 2 bases, the J end lost 2 bases, and 13 bases lay between the germline ends. CDR3 length: 16 residues. Repertoires were generated with immunoSEQ multiplex PCR, while TCRdb's copy carries only in-frame clones and drops some. Of 55,000 to 75,000 clones detected, about nine tenths appear once; the ten largest clones hold 1.3%. This clone was recorded once. This receptor was taken from an adult with an advanced solid tumor such as melanoma, head and neck, liver or kidney cancer. This sample comprised CD4+ or CD8+ T cells sorted from blood, obtained in a trial of the OX40 agonist ivuxolimab. The chain is built from TRBV6-6 and TRBJ1-5; D is perhaps TRBD1 (6 bases). For the CDR3, the DNA is TGTGCCAGCAGTTACACGGCAGGGGCTGGCAATCAGCCCCAGCATTTT. This sequence encodes CASSYTAGAGNQPQHF.